A selection of T cell receptor beta chains follows, all from one sample in a study of cytomegalovirus exposure and HLA in healthy donors. Only in-frame clones appear in the TCRdb table, and some are missing; sequencing was by immunoSEQ multiplex PCR. The sample yields about 180,000 clones, around 82% seen once. Sequencing used PBMCs. All receptors come from a boy between 2 and 10 years old in good health and CMV-seronegative. Each CDR3 is given with its conserved first and last residue. Each record gives: CDR3 DNA, CDR3 protein, V gene, D gene, J gene, clone size. A D gene is named only where the DNA matches it firmly. A clone size is listed for some rows: how often the clone was seen (once, few, many), or a class if it is expanded.

DNA: TGTGCCAGTAGTAGGGCAACTAGGGAGGCTTTCTTT
CDR3: CASSRATREAFF
V: TRBV19
D: NA
J: TRBJ1-1
size: NA

DNA: TGTGCCAGCAGTACCCAAGTATCGGCTTCGGGAGGCACCATATATTTT
CDR3: CASSTQVSASGGTIYF
V: TRBV7-2
D: NA
J: TRBJ1-3
size: once

DNA: TGCGCCAGCAGTGCGGAACTAGCGGTTTCCTACAATGAGCAGTTCTTC
CDR3: CASSAELAVSYNEQFF
V: TRBV10-2
D: TRBD2
J: TRBJ2-1
size: NA

DNA: TGTGCCAGCAGCGTAGGGGGGACAGGTGTTGGTCAGCCCCAGCATTTT
CDR3: CASSVGGTGVGQPQHF
V: TRBV9
D: TRBD1
J: TRBJ1-5
size: NA

DNA: TGCGCCAGCAGCTTGGGAGCTCTAGCGGGCAAGACCCTGAACACCGGGGAGCTGTTTTTT
CDR3: CASSLGALAGKTLNTGELFF
V: TRBV5-1
D: TRBD2
J: TRBJ2-2
size: NA

DNA: TGTGCCAGCAGTCGGGACTTTAAGTACGAGCAGTACTTC
CDR3: CASSRDFKYEQYF
V: TRBV6-5
D: NA
J: TRBJ2-7
size: NA

DNA: TGCGCCAGCAAGGAGGGTGCTGGAAACACCATATATTTT
CDR3: CASKEGAGNTIYF
V: TRBV5-1
D: NA
J: TRBJ1-3
size: NA

DNA: TGTGCCATCAGTGCACACGCCGGGACAGGGACCAAAGAGACCCAGTACTTC
CDR3: CAISAHAGTGTKETQYF
V: TRBV10-3
D: TRBD1
J: TRBJ2-5
size: NA

DNA: TGTGCCAGCAGTTTAGACAGGCGATCTTATCAGCCCCAGCATTTT
CDR3: CASSLDRRSYQPQHF
V: TRBV27
D: NA
J: TRBJ1-5
size: NA

DNA: TGTGCCAGCAGCCGACCGGGACAGGGAACCGGGGAGCTGTTTTTT
CDR3: CASSRPGQGTGELFF
V: TRBV6-5
D: TRBD1
J: TRBJ2-2
size: NA

DNA: TGCAGCTTGTGGGGCAGGACCGTTGAAAAACTGTTTTTT
CDR3: CSLWGRTVEKLFF
V: TRBV29-1
D: NA
J: TRBJ1-4
size: NA

DNA: TGCGCCACCTCCTGGGGGGGAGACGCGTCCTACGAGCAGTGCTTC
CDR3: CATSWGGDASYEQCF
V: TRBV23-1
D: TRBD2
J: TRBJ2-7
size: once

DNA: TGTGCCAGCTCACCAATCCGGGACAGGGGGCGGCATGGCTACACCTTC
CDR3: CASSPIRDRGRHGYTF
V: TRBV18
D: TRBD1
J: TRBJ1-2
size: once

DNA: TGCGCCAGCAGCCAAGGGAAGAATATACGGGTCTTT
CDR3: CASSQGKNIRVF
V: TRBV4-1
D: NA
J: TRBJ1-1
size: NA

DNA: TGTGCCAGCAGTGAATCGGGGATCCTCTCCTACGAGCAGTACTTC
CDR3: CASSESGILSYEQYF
V: TRBV6-1
D: NA
J: TRBJ2-7
size: once

DNA: TGTGCCAGCAGCCAGGGACTAGCGGGAGGCACAGATACGCAGTATTTT
CDR3: CASSQGLAGGTDTQYF
V: TRBV7-7
D: TRBD2
J: TRBJ2-3
size: NA

DNA: TGTGCCAGTAGCATCGACAGGCCAAGCTCCTACAATGAGCAGTTCTTC
CDR3: CASSIDRPSSYNEQFF
V: TRBV19
D: NA
J: TRBJ2-1
size: NA

DNA: TGTGCCAGCAGTCGGGGGACAGGCGGGATTTACACAGATACGCAGTATTTT
CDR3: CASSRGTGGIYTDTQYF
V: TRBV5-8
D: TRBD1
J: TRBJ2-3
size: NA

DNA: TGTGCCAGCAGCTGGGGGAGTTTAGCGGGGGTTTACAATGAGCAGTTCTTC
CDR3: CASSWGSLAGVYNEQFF
V: TRBV7-9
D: TRBD2
J: TRBJ2-1
size: once

DNA: TGCAGCGTTGAATGGGAGTGGGAGGGCCAATACGAGCAGTACTTC
CDR3: CSVEWEWEGQYEQYF
V: TRBV29-1
D: TRBD2
J: TRBJ2-7
size: once

DNA: TGTGCCAGCACCCACAGGTTTCACATGAACACTGAAGCTTTCTTT
CDR3: CASTHRFHMNTEAFF
V: TRBV2
D: NA
J: TRBJ1-1
size: once

DNA: TGTGCCACCAGCAGAGATTGGACTAGCGGAAACACAGATACGCAGTATTTT
CDR3: CATSRDWTSGNTDTQYF
V: TRBV15
D: TRBD2
J: TRBJ2-3
size: NA

DNA: TGCGCCAGCAGCTTGGAAGGCGGGAACGGTCCAGATACGCAGTATTTT
CDR3: CASSLEGGNGPDTQYF
V: TRBV5-1
D: NA
J: TRBJ2-3
size: NA

DNA: TGTGCCAGCAGCGCCACCGGGACTATAAGCGAGCAGTACTTC
CDR3: CASSATGTISEQYF
V: TRBV7-9
D: TRBD2
J: TRBJ2-7
size: NA

DNA: TGCGCCAGCAGCGAGACAGGGCTCGATCAGCCCCAGCATTTT
CDR3: CASSETGLDQPQHF
V: TRBV5-1
D: TRBD1
J: TRBJ1-5
size: NA

DNA: TGCGCCAGTAGCCGGGACAGGGGCTACAATGAGCAGTTCTTC
CDR3: CASSRDRGYNEQFF
V: TRBV4-1
D: TRBD1
J: TRBJ2-1
size: NA

DNA: TGTGCCAGCAGTTCTGGTCTCCGGACAGGGGGCCTGTGGGAGACCCAGTACTTC
CDR3: CASSSGLRTGGLWETQYF
V: TRBV27
D: TRBD1
J: TRBJ2-5
size: NA

DNA: TGTGCCAGCAGAGGACAGGGAGGCACTGAAGCTTTCTTT
CDR3: CASRGQGGTEAFF
V: TRBV2
D: TRBD1
J: TRBJ1-1
size: NA

DNA: TGTGCCAGCAGTTACTCGACCGGCGGCCCTGAAGCTTTCTTT
CDR3: CASSYSTGGPEAFF
V: TRBV6-5
D: NA
J: TRBJ1-1
size: NA

DNA: TGTGCCAGCAGCCCTCACACCAACGTCCTGACTTTC
CDR3: CASSPHTNVLTF
V: TRBV4-2
D: NA
J: TRBJ2-6
size: NA

DNA: TGTGCCAGCAGCGGACTAGCGGATGTCTCCTACGAGCAGTACTTC
CDR3: CASSGLADVSYEQYF
V: TRBV5-6
D: TRBD2
J: TRBJ2-7
size: NA

DNA: TGTGCCAGCAGCTCAGAACTACAGGGGTCAACTAATGAAAAACTGTTTTTT
CDR3: CASSSELQGSTNEKLFF
V: TRBV7-2
D: TRBD1
J: TRBJ1-4
size: NA

DNA: TGTGCCAGCAGTTCTCTGGACAGGCTCTACACCTTC
CDR3: CASSSLDRLYTF
V: TRBV5-6
D: TRBD1
J: TRBJ1-2
size: NA

DNA: TGTGCCAGCAGCTTAACCGGGACACCAGGTCATGCTTTCTTT
CDR3: CASSLTGTPGHAFF
V: TRBV5-6
D: NA
J: TRBJ1-1
size: NA

DNA: TGCAGCGTGGGCGGGACAGCCTACGAGCAGTACTTC
CDR3: CSVGGTAYEQYF
V: TRBV29-1
D: NA
J: TRBJ2-7
size: NA

DNA: TGTGCCAGCAGCCAACAGGGACAGGTAGCCAATGAGCAGTTCTTC
CDR3: CASSQQGQVANEQFF
V: TRBV16
D: TRBD1
J: TRBJ2-1
size: NA

DNA: TGTGCCAGCAGCTTAAACAGGGTGTCCTACGAGCAGTACTTC
CDR3: CASSLNRVSYEQYF
V: TRBV7-3
D: NA
J: TRBJ2-7
size: NA

DNA: TGTGCCAGCAGTTTTAGGCAGACACAAGGGGGTGAAAAACTGTTTTTT
CDR3: CASSFRQTQGGEKLFF
V: TRBV27
D: NA
J: TRBJ1-4
size: few

DNA: TGTGCCCAAAGACTAGCGGGAAACACCGGGGAGCTGTTTTTT
CDR3: CAQRLAGNTGELFF
V: TRBV30
D: TRBD2
J: TRBJ2-2
size: once

DNA: TGTGCCAGCAGGGACCGGGACAGCTCCTACGAGCAGTACTTC
CDR3: CASRDRDSSYEQYF
V: TRBV6-5
D: TRBD1
J: TRBJ2-7
size: NA

DNA: TGTGCCAGCAGCTTAGCGGGTCTCTACAATGAGCAGTTCTTC
CDR3: CASSLAGLYNEQFF
V: TRBV11-3
D: NA
J: TRBJ2-1
size: NA

DNA: TGTGCCAGCAGCTCACGACAGGGGATGACTGAAGCTTTCTTT
CDR3: CASSSRQGMTEAFF
V: TRBV7-9
D: TRBD1
J: TRBJ1-1
size: once

DNA: TGTGCCATCAGTGGTGGACAGGGGGGTGAAGCTTTCTTT
CDR3: CAISGGQGGEAFF
V: TRBV10-3
D: TRBD1
J: TRBJ1-1
size: once

DNA: TGCGCCAGCAGCCAAGGGCCCTCGGGGACCGGGGAGCTGTTTTTT
CDR3: CASSQGPSGTGELFF
V: TRBV4-1
D: NA
J: TRBJ2-2
size: few

DNA: TGTGCCAGCAGTTTAACTGCGGGGTGGTACAATGAGCAGTTCTTC
CDR3: CASSLTAGWYNEQFF
V: TRBV27
D: NA
J: TRBJ2-1
size: NA

DNA: TGTGCCAGCAGCTTTCGGCGGGAAACCTACAATGAGCAGTTCTTC
CDR3: CASSFRRETYNEQFF
V: TRBV5-4
D: NA
J: TRBJ2-1
size: NA

DNA: TGTGCCAGCAGTTTATCGGGGGGTTTTGGAAACACCATATATTTT
CDR3: CASSLSGGFGNTIYF
V: TRBV27
D: NA
J: TRBJ1-3
size: few

DNA: TGTGCCAGTAGTACGCTTAGCAGGGGTGGAAACACCATATATTTT
CDR3: CASSTLSRGGNTIYF
V: TRBV19
D: NA
J: TRBJ1-3
size: NA

DNA: TGTGCTAGTGGTCCTGCCCGGGGGAACGCGAACACCGGGGAGCTGTTTTTT
CDR3: CASGPARGNANTGELFF
V: TRBV12-5
D: NA
J: TRBJ2-2
size: NA

DNA: TGTGCCAGCAGCTTGGAGGGGGCCGGGGCTAATGAAAAACTGTTTTTT
CDR3: CASSLEGAGANEKLFF
V: TRBV7-8
D: TRBD1
J: TRBJ1-4
size: NA

DNA: TGTGCCAGCTCACCGATCGGACTAGCGACGGACGAGCAGTACTTC
CDR3: CASSPIGLATDEQYF
V: TRBV18
D: TRBD2
J: TRBJ2-7
size: NA

DNA: TGTGCCACCAGCAGGAAGAGGACAGGGGACACTGAAGCTTTCTTT
CDR3: CATSRKRTGDTEAFF
V: TRBV15
D: TRBD1
J: TRBJ1-1
size: few

DNA: TGTGCCAGCAGTTTCGGACATCCCTACGAGCAGTACTTC
CDR3: CASSFGHPYEQYF
V: TRBV6-5
D: NA
J: TRBJ2-7
size: NA

DNA: TGCAGCGTTGAAGGTGACAGGGGCACTGAAGCTTTCTTT
CDR3: CSVEGDRGTEAFF
V: TRBV29-1
D: TRBD1
J: TRBJ1-1
size: NA

DNA: TGTGCCAGCAGCCCGCAGGATCGGGGGAACTACGAGCAGTACTTC
CDR3: CASSPQDRGNYEQYF
V: TRBV9
D: NA
J: TRBJ2-7
size: NA

DNA: TGTGCCAGCAGCCAAGATCACGACAGGGGCCACTCCTACAATGAGCAGTTCTTC
CDR3: CASSQDHDRGHSYNEQFF
V: TRBV14
D: TRBD1
J: TRBJ2-1
size: NA